One T cell receptor beta chain is described in this entry. The target antigen is unknown. The protocol was immunoSEQ multiplex PCR, while the TCRdb copy is restricted to in-frame clones and leaves out a portion. The data show approximately 100,000 clones, about 90% seen once. The sample belongs to a study of T cell responses to AZD1222 COVID-19 vaccine. Study at large: Both about-4-week and about-12-week second-dose recipients were combined. General observations from the study: Nearly half of spike-specific TCRs reportedly go after variant regions that carry no mutations. Donors were largely white British and mainly female; clonal diversity was possibly underestimated. Repertoire samples came only from after the peak T cell response.

V lost 4 bases, J lost 4 bases, and 14 bases lay in between. CDR1 is SGHNT, CDR2 YYREEE, per germline (reference sequence). CDR3 length: 14 amino acids. This receptor was obtained from an adult in good health. The chain couples TRBV5-4 to TRBJ1-2; D not resolved. The sample in question was peripheral blood, obtained on day 0 of AZD1222 vaccination. The CDR3 region has the DNA TGTGCCAGCAGCCAGCCAAAAAAAGGCTATGGCTACACCTTC. This translates into CASSQPKKGYGYTF.